These 20 T cell receptor beta chains share one sample of origin, sequenced in a study of early T cells in non-severe SARS-CoV-2 infection. TCRdb fed the 5' RACE reads into MiXCR, producing one record per CDR3 protein. The sample holds roughly 80,000 distinct CDR3 sequences, over 5% seen once. Material: whole blood. Every receptor here comes from an adult who was a healthcare worker with PCR-confirmed SARS-CoV-2 infection or an uninfected control (not recorded which).

This sequence joins TRBV6-1 and TRBJ2-3; D is perhaps TRBD1 or TRBD2 (5 bases each). Deletions cut 1 base from V and 3 bases from J, with 11 bases between. This CDR3 contains 15 residues. CDR1 and CDR2 from the germline V gene are MNHNS and SASEGT. The CDR3 is CASSEGTWGTDTQYF. The CDR3 bases are TGTGCCAGCAGTGAAGGGACCTGGGGGACAGATACGCAGTATTTT.

This clonotype is judged medium-sized. The chain employs TRBV5-1 and TRBJ2-2; 10 nucleotides align to TRBD2. The CDR3 is made up of 18 amino acids. The germline CDR1 and CDR2 sequences are SGHRS and YFSETQ. V was clipped by 2 bases and J by 2 bases; unmatched bases: 9. CDR3: CASSFYILAGTNTGELFF. CDR3 DNA sequence: TGCGCCAGCAGCTTTTATATACTAGCGGGGACAAACACCGGGGAGCTGTTTTTT.

This clonotype was found many times. The chain joins TRBV5-6 to TRBJ2-1; 10 bases match TRBD2. This CDR3 is 14 amino acids long. V dropped 1 base and J dropped 7; count of bases not matched to a gene: 2. The germline gives CDR1 SGHDT, CDR2 YYEEEE. The CDR3 DNA reads TGTGCCAGCAGCTTGAGACTAGCGGGTAATGAGCAGTTCTTC. This gives the protein CASSLRLAGNEQFF.

This clonotype was counted at least ten times. CDR3 sequence reads: CASRAEGRVNNEQFF. The CDR3 DNA follows: TGTGCCAGCAGGGCCGAGGGGCGGGTCAACAATGAGCAGTTCTTC. The J gene is TRBJ2-1, the V gene TRBV2, with D possibly being TRBD1 or TRBD2 (5 bases each). V was shortened by 6 bases and J by 5 bases, with 17 bases between the two germline ends. Germline V CDR1 and CDR2: SNHLY, FYNNEI. This CDR3 comprises 15 residues. The full variable domain, its missing parts supplied by reference TRBV2 and TRBJ2-1, is EPEVTQTPSHQVTQMGQEVILRCVPISNHLYFYWYRQILGQKVEFLVSFYNNEISEKSEIFDDQFSVERPDGSNFTLKIRSTKLEDSAMYFCASRAEGRVNNEQFFGPGTRLTVL.

CDR3 in DNA: TGTGCCAGCAGTTCGGGACAGAGCTATGGCTACACCTTC. It translates to CASSSGQSYGYTF. The V gene is TRBV11-2, the J gene TRBJ1-2, with 7 bases lining up with TRBD1. The V segment lost 6 bases and the J segment 4 bases; nucleotides outside the gene matches: 5. Germline values: CDR1 SGHAT, CDR2 FQNNGV. The CDR3 length is 13 residues.

This clonotype was counted ten times or more. The CDR3 is CASSEGASNQPQHF. Here the CDR3 DNA reads TGCGCCAGCAGTGAGGGGGCGAGCAATCAGCCCCAGCATTTT. The chain links TRBV10-2 to TRBJ1-5; a weak D match, TRBD1 (5 bases). V gave up 2 bases and J gave up 1 base, with 6 bases separating them. This CDR3 has 14 amino acids. CDR1 is WSHSY and CDR2 is SAAADI in the germline V gene.

This clonotype was detected many times. The chain recombines TRBV7-2 with TRBJ2-7, with 8 bases matching TRBD2. CDR3 size: 14 residues. Germline CDR1 and CDR2: SGHTA and FQGNSA. Trimming cost V 8 bases and J 1 base; bases outside gene matches: 7. The CDR3 DNA reads as TGTGCCAGCGGACCGGGGGGGAATTCCTACGAGCAGTACTTC. Its translation: CASGPGGNSYEQYF.

This clonotype has ten or more counts. The chain is built from TRBV3-1 and TRBJ1-1, with D perhaps matching TRBD1 (6 bases). The CDR3 has 14 amino acids. Trimming left V 4 bases short and J 5 bases short, with 14 bases between. Germline loops: CDR1 LGHDT, CDR2 YNNKEL (reference sequence). CDR3 amino acids: CASSPGHLGTEAFF. In nucleotides, the CDR3 is TGTGCCAGCAGCCCGGGACATTTGGGGACTGAAGCTTTCTTT.

The CDR3 nucleotides read TGCAGCGTTGAACAGACCAACACTGAAGCTTTCTTT. Amino acids: CSVEQTNTEAFF. The chain has TRBV29-1 and TRBJ1-1; D gene ambiguous. V was trimmed by 2 bases and J by 2 bases, leaving 6 bases between them. CDR1 SQVTM and CDR2 ANQGSEA come from the germline V gene. The CDR3 is 12 amino acids.

This clonotype has just a few counts. The chain has TRBV7-2 and TRBJ1-5; 10 bases are shared with TRBD1. With 4 bases clipped from V and 6 bases from J, the junction kept 9 bases outside the gene matches. The CDR3 covers 16 residues. CDR1 is SGHTA, CDR2 FQGNSA, per germline. In nucleotides, the CDR3 is TGTGCCAGCAGCTCTAGGGACAGGGGCCTCCCTCAGCCCCAGCATTTT. Protein product: CASSSRDRGLPQPQHF.

A few counts support this clonotype. This rearrangement joins TRBV12-3 or TRBV12-4 to TRBJ1-2; no reliable D call. V gave up 5 bases and J gave up 4 bases, with 17 bases separating them. The CDR3 is 15 residues long. The CDR3 bases are TGTGCCAGCAGTCTCGACCTTAACCAGATCTATGGCTACACCTTC. Translation gives CASSLDLNQIYGYTF.

This clonotype occurred many times. The V and J genes are TRBV20-1 and TRBJ2-3, with D maybe TRBD2 (6 bases). V gave up 7 bases and J gave up 0 bases, with 11 bases separating them. CDR1 and CDR2 (germline): DFQATT, SNEGSKA (reference sequence). The CDR3 runs 13 residues. CDR3 protein: CSGFLASTDTQYF. CDR3 in DNA: TGCAGTGGCTTCCTAGCGAGCACAGATACGCAGTATTTT.

This clonotype was detected only a few times. This chain connects TRBV21-1 to TRBJ2-6. TRBV21-1 is classified as a pseudogene. The CDR3 covers 10 residues. This chain's CDR3 is CASSPYVLTF. CDR3 DNA sequence: TGTGCCAGCAGTCCGTACGTCCTGACTTTC.

The V and J genes are TRBV27 and TRBJ2-4; 9 nucleotides line up with TRBD1. This CDR3 is built from 18 residues. The V gene end was trimmed by 5 bases and the J gene end by 0 bases; junction bases not matched to a gene: 11. The germline gives CDR1 MNHEY, CDR2 SMNVEV (reference sequence). In DNA form, the CDR3 reads TGTGCCAGCAGTGATCTAAGGACAGGGGCTCTAGCCAAAAACATTCAGTACTTC. Protein sequence: CASSDLRTGALAKNIQYF.

This clonotype was detected only a few times. The gene calls are TRBV18 and TRBJ2-5; no firm D call. The germline V gene has CDR1 KGHSH and CDR2 LQKENI. CDR3 length: 17 residues. Trimming removed 3 bases from V and 1 base from J, with 18 bases in between. This CDR3 is CASSPTATVGSQETQYF. The CDR3 bases are TGTGCCAGCTCACCTACGGCCACTGTCGGCAGCCAAGAGACCCAGTACTTC.

This clonotype was seen repeatedly, ten times or more. The chain is built from TRBV10-2 and TRBJ2-3; D possibly uses TRBD1 or TRBD2 (5 bases each). The CDR3 consists of 15 residues. CDR1 is WSHSY and CDR2 is SAAADI in the germline V gene. V lost 6 bases and J 2 bases, leaving 15 bases between the germline ends. CDR3 DNA sequence: TGCGCCAGCAGGGGACCCGTCGACCTCACAGATACGCAGTATTTT. It translates to CASRGPVDLTDTQYF.

This clonotype was seen more than once but under ten times. This chain joins TRBV4-2 and TRBJ2-5; 9 bases match TRBD2. The CDR3 is made up of 17 amino acids. The germline V gene has CDR1 LGHNA and CDR2 YNFKEQ. The trim removed 1 base at V and 3 bases at J, leaving 9 bases unmatched. CDR3 bases: TGTGCCAGCAGCCAAGTCGGAGCGGGGGGCACCGAAGAGACCCAGTACTTC. As protein: CASSQVGAGGTEETQYF.

The table lists this clonotype with a few counts. CDR3 region: CASSLTVPRGSPLHF. CDR3 bases: TGTGCCAGCAGCTTAACAGTCCCTCGGGGTTCACCCCTCCACTTT. The V gene is TRBV7-8, the J gene TRBJ1-6; D is undetermined. The ends were cut back, 2 bases at V and 9 bases at J, with 14 bases in the middle. This CDR3 is built from 15 residues. The germline V gene encodes CDR1 SGHVS and CDR2 FQNEAQ.

As to this clonotype: Germline is not matched at one junction end, which may reflect a read error. The chain links TRBV6-5 to TRBJ1-4; D may be TRBD1 (5 bases). From germline, CDR1 is MNHEY and CDR2 SVGAGI. The CDR3 runs 16 residues. CDR3 sequence: CASGYSIRRVGEKLFF. CDR3 nucleotide sequence: TGTGCCAGCGGTTACTCGATTCGCAGGGTTGGAGAAAAACTGTTTTTT.

Only a few counts were recorded for this clonotype. The chain combines TRBV5-5 with TRBJ2-7; D not resolved. The CDR3 covers 15 residues. Germline values: CDR1 SGHKS, CDR2 YYEKEE (reference sequence). V dropped 0 bases and J dropped 0 bases, with 10 bases sitting between them. The CDR3 protein is CASSLGHMSSYEQYF. DNA for the CDR3: TGTGCCAGCAGCTTGGGGCATATGAGCTCCTACGAGCAGTACTTC.